The clone carrying this T cell receptor beta chain appeared a few times. Its antigen remains unidentified. This specimen belongs to a study of response to subunit inactivated influenza vaccine. Overall study findings and caveats: T cells newly recruited by each seasonal influenza vaccination are few, the authors suggested.

TCRdb independently ran MiXCR on the RT-PCR reads; one entry per CDR3 protein. Seen here are around 500,000 distinct CDR3 sequences, approximately 11% observed once, and the top ten hold approximately 12%. CDR3 size: 15 residues. Germline V gene data show CDR1 as MNHEY and CDR2 as SVGAGI. The V end lost 4 bases, the J end lost 2 bases, and 14 bases lay between the germline ends. Source: PBMCs from blood, taken 45 days after vaccination. This TCR was recovered from a man in his forties or fifties who received an inactivated influenza vaccine. The gene calls are TRBV6-5 and TRBJ2-5; D is possibly TRBD1 (6 bases). CDR3 coding DNA: TGTGCCAGCAGTTTAGGGATGGGGGCGCAAGAGACCCAGTACTTC. This gives the protein CASSLGMGAQETQYF.